This TCR beta chain was retrieved from a study of OX40 agonist ivuxolimab in advanced cancers. Libraries were prepared by immunoSEQ multiplex PCR; TCRdb keeps only in-frame clonotypes and omits some of them. The sample includes just over 15,000 clones, around two thirds of them seen just once. Collection of blood occurred at baseline, at cycle 4 day 1, and at cycle 7 day 1. This CDR3 comprises 16 residues. The V gene's germline CDR1 is LNHDA and CDR2 SQIVND (reference sequence). The V gene lost 5 bases and the J gene lost 0 bases, with 14 bases spanning the gap. The clonotype comes from an adult with an advanced solid tumor such as melanoma, head and neck, liver or kidney cancer. The genes are TRBV19 and TRBJ2-1; a possible D gene is TRBD2 (6 bases). Sequences were derived from CD4+ or CD8+ T cells sorted from blood, sampled in a trial of the OX40 agonist ivuxolimab. This chain's CDR3 is CASSPWAGLSYNEQFF. CDR3 nucleotides: TGTGCCAGTAGTCCCTGGGCGGGGCTCTCCTACAATGAGCAGTTCTTC. Full variable domain (outside the CDR3, taken from reference TRBV19 and TRBJ2-1): DGGITQSPKYLFRKEGQNVTLSCEQNLNHDAMYWYRQDPGQGLRLIYYSQIVNDFQKGDIAEGYSVSREKKESFPLTVTSAQKNPTAFYLCASSPWAGLSYNEQFFGPGTRLTVL.